This T cell receptor (beta chain) was sequenced during a study of a mutant IDH1 vaccine in newly diagnosed glioma. The method was immunoSEQ multiplex PCR; TCRdb's version includes in-frame clones alone and lacks a portion of them. Here the sample spans about 48,000 clones, approximately 80% being singletons. Germline assignment: CDR1 SGHTA and CDR2 FQGNSA. Trimming removed 4 bases at V and 8 bases at J, with 20 bases between. CDR3 length: 15 amino acids. Time point noted: week 35, safety follow-up. Alongside topical imiquimod, each dose of vaccine comprised 300 ug of mutant IDH1 20-mer peptide. For this clone: What it binds is not known.

This chain links TRBV7-2 with TRBJ1-2; tentatively, D is TRBD1 (5 bases). The material sequenced was PBMCs, taken from a glioma patient whose treatment included an IDH1 peptide vaccine. This clonotype was sampled from a man in his forties with glioma. CDR3 nucleotides: TGTGCCAGCAGCTACGGACACCGAAAGGCGAAAGGCTACACCTTC. Protein sequence: CASSYGHRKAKGYTF.